This entry features one T cell receptor (beta chain) sequence. The antigen remains undetermined. TCRdb's copy holds only in-frame clones and misses some; the assay was immunoSEQ multiplex PCR. This sample has approximately 61,000 clones, with nearly 90% found just once. The data originate from a study of PD-1 blockade in classical Hodgkin lymphoma. The CDR3 has 15 residues. The germline V gene has CDR1 MNHEY and CDR2 SVGAGI. J lost 1 base, V lost 7 bases, and 4 bases had no gene match. Sample time point: cycle 4 day 1 (C4D1), after 5 to 7 weeks of nivolumab. No patient escaped relapse after autologous stem cell transplantation, and brentuximab vedotin exposure varied. Points from the study as a whole: Factors driving the repertoire differences, possibly disease activity or prior therapy, remain undefined. A reduction in baseline TCR diversity was reportedly seen in newly diagnosed patients relative to healthy donors.

The input for sequencing was peripheral blood mononuclear cells (PBMCs), taken before the fourth cycle of nivolumab. The chain combines TRBV6-5 with TRBJ2-6; 7 bases are shared with TRBD1. The sequence was obtained from a human donor with classical Hodgkin lymphoma. The CDR3 nucleotides read TGTGCCAGCAAAGTACAGGGGTCTGGGGCCAACGTCCTGACTTTC. This sequence encodes CASKVQGSGANVLTF.